Listed here are 22 T cell receptor beta chains from one sample, sequenced in a study of shared clonotypes between healthy human individuals (dated by TCRdb to about 2020). Library preparation employed the immunoSEQ multiplex PCR assay. The immuneACCESS repertoire file appears here via TCRdb, limited to in-frame rearrangements. These files lack a portion of the clones; in checked studies, under half of the deficit traces to unresolved V genes, and the cause of the others is not known. Present in this sample are about 2.1 million clones, around 95% of which were seen just once. The leading ten clones occupy around 1.7% of the sample. For the CD8 naive samples, CD45RO-negative cells were positively selected for CCR7, yielding a CD45RA+CCR7+ population from which TemRA cells were excluded. Sequenced material: naive CD8+ T cells from PBMCs. The cell subset or site label for this specimen denotes: CD45RA+CCR7+. Every receptor here comes from a man aged 18 to 30 in good health. Some clones in this sample may be carry-over from other donors' samples.

The genes are TRBV5-6 and TRBJ1-2; weak D call: TRBD1 (5 bases). Germline CDR1 is SGHDT and CDR2 is YYEEEE. V was pared by 1 base and J by 12 bases, with 10 bases between. The CDR3 length is 11 residues. Written as DNA, the CDR3 is TGTGCCAGCAGCTTGAGGCAGGGCGACACCTTC. Amino acid sequence: CASSLRQGDTF. The whole variable domain, filled in from reference TRBV5-6 and TRBJ1-2, reads DAGVTQSPTHLIKTRGQQVTLRCSPKSGHDTVSWYQQALGQGPQFIFQYYEEEERQRGNFPDRFSGHQFPNYSSELNVNALLLGDSALYLCASSLRQGDTFGSGTRLTVV.

This chain connects TRBV29-1 to TRBJ2-7; D possibly corresponds to TRBD1 (5 bases). Looked up from germline, CDR1 is SQVTM and CDR2 is ANQGSEA. CDR3 length equals 12 residues. V gave up 4 bases and J gave up 6 bases, with 13 bases separating them. For the CDR3, the DNA is TGCAGCGTTGGGGGCTCCACAATCGAGCAGTACTTC. Its translation is CSVGGSTIEQYF.

J is TRBJ2-7 and V is TRBV6-5, with D possibly matching TRBD1 (6 bases). This CDR3 comprises 13 residues. Trimming removed 3 bases at V and 6 bases at J, with 12 bases between. CDR1 and CDR2 from the germline V gene are MNHEY and SVGAGI. The CDR3 DNA is TGTGCCAGCAGTTATCAGGGGTCTGCCGAGCAGTACTTC. Its protein product is CASSYQGSAEQYF.

This clone was counted once. The chain combines TRBV7-2 with TRBJ1-5; D gene uncertain. Germline V gene sequence: CDR1 SGHTA, CDR2 FQGNSA. CDR3 length equals 14 residues. V was cut by 1 base and J by 3 bases, with 7 bases left in between. Written as DNA, the CDR3 is TGTGCCAGCAGCTTAGGGGAATTCAATCAGCCCCAGCATTTT. This translates into CASSLGEFNQPQHF.

The rearrangement joins TRBV13 to TRBJ2-2; 7 positions agree with TRBD1. The germline CDR1 and CDR2 sequences are PRHDT and FYEKMQ (reference sequence). The V segment lost 3 bases and the J segment 6 bases; nucleotides outside the gene matches: 13. This CDR3 contains 17 residues. CDR3 loop: CASSLMFIEGAPGELFF. The DNA of the CDR3 is TGTGCCAGCAGCTTGATGTTTATAGAGGGGGCTCCCGGGGAGCTGTTTTTT.

The chain couples TRBV13 to TRBJ2-5; TRBD2 agrees at 9 bases. The trim removed 0 bases at V and 2 bases at J, leaving 4 bases unmatched. The CDR3 covers 16 residues. Germline V gives CDR1 PRHDT, CDR2 FYEKMQ (reference sequence). CDR3 sequence: CASSLGSGGPQETQYF. The CDR3 nucleotides read TGTGCCAGCAGCTTAGGCAGCGGGGGGCCTCAAGAGACCCAGTACTTC.

The chain couples TRBV11-2 to TRBJ2-7; TRBD2 agrees at 8 bases. Losses at the gene ends were 5 bases for V and 4 bases for J; bases not matched to a gene: 4. This CDR3 contains 13 residues. CDR1 and CDR2 (germline): SGHAT, FQNNGV. The CDR3: CASSPPGGYEQYF. CDR3 DNA: TGTGCCAGCAGCCCCCCGGGGGGGTACGAGCAGTACTTC.

The table lists this clone with a count of one. The identical CDR3 is also encoded by other nucleotide sequences in the sample. The V and J genes are TRBV6-6 and TRBJ2-7; 11 nucleotides match TRBD1. Per germline, CDR1 MNHNY and CDR2 SVGAGI (reference sequence). V lost 3 bases, J lost 3 bases, and 1 base stayed unmatched. The CDR3 is 14 amino acids. The CDR3, as DNA: TGTGCCAGCAGTTATGGGACAGGGGGCTACGAGCAGTACTTC. The encoded protein is CASSYGTGGYEQYF.

The rearrangement uses TRBV13 and TRBJ2-7; 10 nucleotides agree with TRBD1. Germline CDR1 and CDR2: PRHDT and FYEKMQ (reference sequence). Unmatched junction bases numbered 8, after V lost 5 bases and J lost 4 bases. The CDR3 consists of 15 residues. CDR3 nucleotide sequence: TGTGCCAGCAGCCTAGACAGGGGGCGCATATACGAGCAGTACTTC. Amino acid sequence: CASSLDRGRIYEQYF. The whole variable domain, remainder taken from reference TRBV13 and TRBJ2-7, is AAGVIQSPRHLIKEKRETATLKCYPIPRHDTVYWYQQGPGQDPQFLISFYEKMQSDKGSIPDRFSAQQFSDYHSELNMSSLELGDSALYFCASSLDRGRIYEQYFGPGTRLTVT.

The chain is built from TRBV13 and TRBJ1-1, with 8 bases that match TRBD1. Germline V gene lookup returns CDR1 PRHDT and CDR2 FYEKMQ (reference sequence). CDR3 length: 15 amino acids. V lost 4 bases, J lost 1 base, and 5 bases stayed unmatched. CDR3 amino acids: CASSSSGTGNTEAFF. CDR3 nucleotides: TGTGCCAGCAGCTCGTCCGGGACAGGGAACACTGAAGCTTTCTTT.

CDR3 nucleotides: TGTGCCAGCAGGAGGATGCAGGGGAGGGACGAGCAGTACTTC. This sequence encodes CASRRMQGRDEQYF. This chain joins TRBV28 and TRBJ2-7, with D possibly being TRBD2 (7 bases). The CDR3 has 14 residues. Trimming cost V 6 bases and J 5 bases, with 17 bases left between them. Germline V CDR1 and CDR2: MDHEN, SYDVKM.

J is TRBJ2-7 and V is TRBV4-1, with D perhaps matching TRBD1 or TRBD2 (5 bases each). The CDR3 runs to 14 residues. CDR1 and CDR2 (germline): MGHRA, YSYEKL. Trimming shortened V by 4 bases and J by 3 bases, and 13 bases separated the two germline ends. CDR3 amino acids: CASSLRDGYYEQYF. CDR3 nucleotide sequence: TGCGCCAGCAGCCTAAGGGACGGGTACTACGAGCAGTACTTC.

The rearrangement uses TRBV7-8 and TRBJ2-7, with a weak D call TRBD2 (5 bases). V was trimmed by 4 bases and J by 3 bases, leaving 16 bases between them. The germline CDR1 and CDR2 sequences are SGHVS and FQNEAQ. This CDR3 contains 15 residues. The CDR3 DNA follows: TGTGCCAGCAGCTCTGCGGGCAGTCTCATCTACGAGCAGTACTTC. Translation gives CASSSAGSLIYEQYF.

J is TRBJ2-2 and V is TRBV27, with 12 bases matching TRBD2. Trimming at V came to 3 bases and at J to 7 bases, leaving 9 bases not matched to a gene. Germline values: CDR1 MNHEY, CDR2 SMNVEV (reference sequence). This CDR3 contains 17 residues. CDR3 sequence reads: CASSFRLAGVWGGELFF. For the CDR3, the DNA is TGTGCCAGCAGTTTTAGACTAGCGGGAGTGTGGGGCGGGGAGCTGTTTTTT.

The chain has TRBV10-3 and TRBJ2-1; 9 nucleotides match TRBD1. V dropped 6 bases and J dropped 7; count of bases not matched to a gene: 13. The V gene's germline CDR1 is ENHRY and CDR2 SYGVKD. The CDR3 covers 16 residues. The CDR3 protein is CAIREPGQGVLNEQFF. Here the CDR3 DNA reads TGTGCCATCAGGGAACCGGGACAGGGCGTGCTGAATGAGCAGTTCTTC.

The rearrangement uses TRBV25-1 and TRBJ2-2; D ambiguous. The V end lost 6 bases, the J end lost 4 bases, and 9 bases lay between the germline ends. This CDR3 has 13 residues. Germline V gene sequence: CDR1 MGHDK, CDR2 SYGVNS. The CDR3 coding sequence is TGTGCCAGCAGCGATAAGAGCACCGGGGAGCTGTTTTTT. This encodes CASSDKSTGELFF.

This chain uses TRBV7-9 with TRBJ2-5, with 8 bases matching TRBD2. Germline V CDR1 and CDR2: SEHNR, FQNEAQ (reference sequence). The ends lost 11 bases at V and 3 bases at J; junction bases unmatched: 14. The CDR3 has 15 residues. The CDR3 is CAYSSGGDHEETQYF. DNA for the CDR3: TGTGCCTATTCTTCGGGAGGGGACCACGAAGAGACCCAGTACTTC.

This CDR3 reads CASSAGTSGSGEQFF. In DNA, the CDR3 is TGTGCCAGCAGCGCCGGGACTAGCGGGAGTGGTGAGCAGTTCTTC. This sequence joins TRBV7-9 and TRBJ2-1; 14 positions match TRBD2. The CDR3 consists of 15 residues. V trimming: 5 bases; J trimming: 9 bases; junction bases outside the gene matches: 6. Germline V gene lookup returns CDR1 SEHNR and CDR2 FQNEAQ (reference sequence).

This chain links TRBV27 with TRBJ1-1; the match to TRBD1 covers 7 bases. This CDR3 is 16 amino acids long. J lost 5 bases, V lost 5 bases, and 14 bases had no gene match. The germline CDR1 and CDR2 sequences are MNHEY and SMNVEV (reference sequence). The CDR3 DNA reads TGTGCCAGCAGTCTATATACAGGGGCCCCGGGGACTGAAGCTTTCTTT. Translated, it gives CASSLYTGAPGTEAFF.

Turning to this clone: This specimen includes other DNA sequences encoding the same CDR3. The rearrangement links TRBV9 to TRBJ2-1; 10 bases agree with TRBD2. This CDR3 comprises 16 residues. J lost 10 bases, V lost 0 bases, and 10 bases had no gene match. Germline CDR1 and CDR2: SGDLS and YYNGEE. This CDR3 is CASSVVGLAGVGEQFF. In nucleotides, the CDR3 is TGTGCCAGCAGCGTAGTGGGCCTAGCGGGAGTTGGAGAGCAGTTCTTC.

The genes are TRBV27 and TRBJ2-1; 11 nucleotides line up with TRBD2. V shed 5 bases and J 9 bases; nucleotides not matched to a gene: 6. The CDR3 has 14 residues. Germline CDR1 and CDR2: MNHEY and SMNVEV (reference sequence). CDR3 protein: CASSPLAGGPEQFF. The CDR3, as DNA: TGTGCCAGCAGTCCTTTAGCGGGAGGGCCTGAGCAGTTCTTC.

The CDR3 loop is CASSPSIDETQYF. CDR3 DNA: TGTGCCAGCAGCCCCTCGATAGACGAGACCCAGTACTTC. This chain uses TRBV5-6 with TRBJ2-5; unclear D gene. CDR1 and CDR2 (germline): SGHDT, YYEEEE. Deletions cut 4 bases from V and 5 bases from J, with 12 bases between. The CDR3 runs 13 residues. Drawing the rest from reference TRBV5-6 and TRBJ2-5, the complete variable domain is DAGVTQSPTHLIKTRGQQVTLRCSPKSGHDTVSWYQQALGQGPQFIFQYYEEEERQRGNFPDRFSGHQFPNYSSELNVNALLLGDSALYLCASSPSIDETQYFGPGTRLLVL.